These 9 T cell receptor beta chains came from one sample sequenced in a study of control samples from healthy donors and cancer patients. Repertoires were generated with immunoSEQ multiplex PCR, while TCRdb's copy carries only in-frame clones and drops some. Among about 120,000 clones listed, roughly nine tenths were seen once. The specimen sequenced was blood. These receptors originate from a young woman in good health.

This chain uses TRBV28 with TRBJ1-1; D is uncertain. The CDR3 covers 14 residues. Germline CDR1 reads MDHEN; CDR2 reads SYDVKM. V was pared by 5 bases and J by 4 bases, with 14 bases between. This chain's CDR3 is CASSPVWKGTEAFF. The CDR3 bases are TGTGCCAGCAGTCCCGTCTGGAAGGGCACTGAAGCTTTCTTT.

This clone was observed a single time. The chain has TRBV6-2 or TRBV6-3 and TRBJ2-3; 8 bases map to TRBD2. Germline values: CDR1 MNHEY, CDR2 SVGEGT. The CDR3 contains 16 residues. The trim removed 2 bases at V and 4 bases at J, leaving 8 bases unmatched. DNA for the CDR3: TGTGCCAGCAGTTACGTCAGCGGGGGCCCCTCAGATACGCAGTATTTT. Translation gives CASSYVSGGPSDTQYF.

In this sample, this clone turned up once. This chain links TRBV18 with TRBJ1-2, with D possibly being TRBD1 (6 bases). The CDR3 runs to 12 residues. V lost 1 base and J lost 7, with 7 bases in between. Germline CDR1 KGHSH, CDR2 LQKENI. CDR3 region: CASSPQGVGYTF. CDR3 nucleotides: TGTGCCAGCTCACCACAGGGGGTTGGCTACACCTTC.

V gene TRBV4-1 combines with J gene TRBJ1-5, with D unclear. The ends were cut back, 0 bases at V and 0 bases at J, with 9 bases in the middle. Germline CDR1 is MGHRA and CDR2 is YSYEKL. The CDR3 covers 16 residues. Written as DNA, the CDR3 is TGCGCCAGCAGCCAAGAAAATTGGGATAGCAATCAGCCCCAGCATTTT. Translation gives CASSQENWDSNQPQHF.

This clone was found once. The V call is TRBV7-8, the J call TRBJ2-1, with D maybe TRBD1 (5 bases). CDR1 and CDR2 from the germline V gene are SGHVS and FQNEAQ. V gave up 2 bases and J gave up 0 bases, with 11 bases separating them. The CDR3 sequence is 16 residues long. This chain's CDR3 is CASSLRGGSSYNEQFF. The CDR3 DNA follows: TGTGCCAGCAGCTTAAGGGGTGGTAGCTCCTACAATGAGCAGTTCTTC.

V gene TRBV27 combines with J gene TRBJ2-5, with TRBD1 matching over 10 bases. V gave up 3 bases and J gave up 4 bases; unmatched junction bases: 5. The CDR3 spans 15 residues. Germline loops: CDR1 MNHEY, CDR2 SMNVEV (reference sequence). The CDR3 sequence is CASSFDRGRRETQYF. CDR3 DNA sequence: TGTGCCAGCAGTTTCGACAGGGGGCGACGAGAGACCCAGTACTTC.

The J gene is TRBJ1-2, the V gene TRBV28; a possible D gene is TRBD1 (6 bases). The CDR3 spans 14 residues. Trimming removed 1 base from V and 8 bases from J, with 14 bases in between. The germline gives CDR1 MDHEN, CDR2 SYDVKM. The DNA of the CDR3 is TGTGCCAGCAGTTTATCCCTCCCGGGGGCCGGCTACACCTTC. This codes for CASSLSLPGAGYTF.

Here the CDR3 DNA reads TGTGCTAGTGGGCAGGGTGGCGAGAACACTGAAGCTTTCTTT. This codes for CASGQGGENTEAFF. The chain links TRBV12-5 to TRBJ1-1; weak D call: TRBD1 (5 bases). The length of the CDR3 is 14 residues. CDR1 and CDR2 from the germline V gene are LGHNT and FRNRAP. The ends were cut back, 6 bases at V and 1 base at J, with 12 bases in the middle.

This chain joins TRBV10-3 and TRBJ2-2; tentatively, D is TRBD1 (6 bases). Germline CDR1 ENHRY, CDR2 SYGVKD. The CDR3 contains 13 residues. Trimming removed 10 bases at V and 2 bases at J, with 11 bases between. The CDR3 nucleotides read TGTGCCACCATGGACAGAAACACCGGGGAGCTGTTTTTT. Translated: CATMDRNTGELFF.